This TCR beta chain was obtained from a study of blood T cell repertoires in COVID-19. Study at large: The origin of the acute and convalescent COVID-19 samples was the United States, Italy and Spain. Sources were T cells, B-cell-depleted T cells, or PBMCs; the material itself was cDNA or gDNA.

Resolution of symptoms, clearance, or two negative PCRs was present in recovered Cohort 3 donors. Per the original methods: Amplification from reference gene primers served as the basis for estimated nucleated cell counts. Profiled with immunoSEQ multiplex PCR; TCRdb holds only in-frame clones, not every one. The V and J calls and clone size come from that table; D and trimming were worked out from the DNA. The data contain some 260,000 clones, 65% to 90% of them singletons. The junction had 11 bases not matched to a gene; V was cut back by 6 bases and J by 5 bases. The germline gives CDR1 LNHDA, CDR2 SQIVND (reference sequence). The CDR3 runs 15 residues.

What was sequenced was PBMCs or T cells enriched from blood (not recorded which). The source of this sequence is a man in his forties who had recovered from COVID-19. The J gene is TRBJ2-3, the V gene TRBV19; 7 positions agree with TRBD1. As DNA, the CDR3 is TGTGCCAGTAGACCCGGGGACAGCGGAGGAGATACGCAGTATTTT. This translates into CASRPGDSGGDTQYF.